The 5 T cell receptor beta chains presented below share a single source sample, sequenced in a study of T cells in Graves' hyperthyroidism and ophthalmopathy. It was RNA transcripts that yielded the amplified TCR beta CDR3 regions. During a first-round RT-PCR of the TCR CDR3, the HTBI primer set was used. From the multiplex PCR reads, TCRdb called clonotypes with MiXCR, one entry per CDR3 protein. The top ten hold approximately 3.3% of the sample, which has tens of thousands of distinct CDR3 sequences, about 53% seen once. Sequencing was performed on blood. Source of these receptors: a woman aged 55 to 70 with Graves' ophthalmopathy.

In the case of this clonotype: Compared with germline, one end of the junction differs, possibly owing to a read error. This chain uses TRBV15 with TRBJ1-6, with D uncertain. In germline, CDR1 is LNHNV, CDR2 YYDKDF (reference sequence). CDR3 length equals 16 residues. CDR3 sequence (DNA): TGTGCCACCAGCAGTGATTGGAGCTCCCATAATTCACCCCCCCACTTT. It specifies CATSSDWSSHNSPPHF.

This clonotype was seen a handful of times. This chain links TRBV3-1 with TRBJ2-1; no clear D gene. The CDR3 totals 12 residues. CDR1 LGHDT and CDR2 YNNKEL come from the germline V gene (reference sequence). The V and J ends lost 3 bases and 8 bases respectively, with 8 bases between them. This CDR3 is CASSHGVDEQFF. The CDR3 bases are TGTGCCAGCAGCCATGGGGTCGATGAGCAGTTCTTC.

This clonotype was recorded many times. CDR3 protein: CASSLPGGSEQYF. The CDR3 nucleotides read TGTGCCAGCAGCTTACCAGGGGGCAGCGAGCAGTACTTC. This rearrangement joins TRBV5-8 to TRBJ2-7, with 8 nucleotides matching TRBD1. This CDR3 has 13 residues. The trim removed 2 bases at V and 6 bases at J, leaving 4 bases unmatched. Germline V gives CDR1 SGHTS, CDR2 YDEGEE.

At least ten counts were recorded for this clonotype. The CDR3 protein is CASSLAATGTSNQPQHF. The DNA of the CDR3 is TGTGCCAGCAGCTTAGCCGCTACGGGGACGAGCAATCAGCCCCAGCATTTT. The V call is TRBV7-2, the J call TRBJ1-5, with TRBD1 as a possible D gene (5 bases). Germline assignment: CDR1 SGHTA and CDR2 FQGNSA. The ends were cut back, 0 bases at V and 1 base at J, with 13 bases in the middle. The CDR3 has 17 residues.

The table lists this clonotype with a few counts. V gene TRBV27 combines with J gene TRBJ2-1, with 9 bases identical to TRBD2. CDR1 is MNHEY and CDR2 is SMNVEV in the germline V gene (reference sequence). V lost 3 bases, J lost 2 bases, and 5 bases stayed unmatched. The CDR3 runs to 16 residues. The CDR3 reads CASSLATSGTYNEQFF. The CDR3 DNA sequence: TGTGCCAGCAGTTTGGCGACTAGCGGAACCTACAATGAGCAGTTCTTC.